This TCR beta chain appears in the sequencing data of a study of blood T cells in healthy people across ages. This clonotype was observed a handful of times. Between the trimmed V and J ends, which lost 2 bases and 0 bases, there was a span of 18 bases. The length of the CDR3 is 18 residues. Germline loops: CDR1 ENHRY, CDR2 SYGVKD. It was with a sample-barcoded 5' primer and a J-beta primer mix that a second PCR of about 6 to 12 cycles was run. TCRdb processed the 5' RACE reads anew with MiXCR; each CDR3 protein has one entry. The table lists 1.2 million to 1.5 million distinct CDR3 sequences, roughly 59% of them singletons, with 5% to 7% in the top ten.

The receptor was isolated from a man aged 18 to 29 in good health. V usage is TRBV10-3 and J usage is TRBJ2-3; perhaps TRBD1 as D (6 bases). Sequencing was done on a sample of blood. This CDR3 reads CAISEPTRTGQSTDTQYF. The CDR3 region has the DNA TGTGCCATCAGTGAGCCGACCCGCACAGGACAGAGCACAGATACGCAGTATTTT.